Listed below are T cell receptor beta chains from one sample, sequenced in a study of T cells in Graves' hyperthyroidism and ophthalmopathy. One entry per CDR3 protein results from TCRdb running MiXCR on the multiplex PCR reads. The profile covers about 840,000 distinct CDR3 sequences, with more than 30% appearing a single time and over 8% taken by the ten largest. Sequencing input: blood. The receptor source for this set is a man aged 18 to 29 with Graves' hyperthyroidism. Each CDR3 is given with its conserved first and last residue. Each record gives: CDR3 DNA, CDR3 protein, D gene, V gene, clone size, J gene. A D gene is named only where the DNA matches it firmly. Expanded clones are given a class, and other clones once, few, many or no size at all.

TGTGCCAGCAGCCAAGACGCAGGATCTGGGGCCAACGTCCTGACTTTC	CASSQDAGSGANVLTF	-	TRBV7-9	-	TRBJ2-6
TGCAGCGCCTCCACGGACACTGAAGCTTTCTTT	CSASTDTEAFF	-	TRBV29-1	many	TRBJ1-1
TGCGCCAGCAGCTCCTCCGGGGGGACCGGAACCGGGGAGCTGTTTTTT	CASSSSGGTGTGELFF	TRBD2	TRBV5-1	-	TRBJ2-2
TGCGCCAGCAGCCAAGAAGCTGACACCTTTTACGAGCAGTACTTC	CASSQEADTFYEQYF	-	TRBV4-1	few	TRBJ2-7
TGTGCCACCAGCAGAGATCTCGGCCATTACTATGGCTACACCTTC	CATSRDLGHYYGYTF	-	TRBV15	many	TRBJ1-2
TGTGCCAGCAGTTCGACAGCCGCCTACGAGCAGTACTTC	CASSSTAAYEQYF	-	TRBV12-3/TRBV12-4	many	TRBJ2-7
TGCGCCAGCCGATGGGGGGCTTCACAAGAGACCCAGTACTTC	CASRWGASQETQYF	-	TRBV5-1	few	TRBJ2-5
TGTGCCAGCAGGTGGACAGGGGAGCTGTTTTTT	CASRWTGELFF	-	TRBV2	-	TRBJ2-2
TGTGCCAGCAGCTTAGTAACGGGGGACTACGAGACCCAGTACTTC	CASSLVTGDYETQYF	TRBD2	TRBV7-2	many	TRBJ2-5
TGCAGTGCTTGGGACAGCGCCTTTCCTGGCTACACCTTC	CSAWDSAFPGYTF	TRBD1	TRBV20-1	many	TRBJ1-2